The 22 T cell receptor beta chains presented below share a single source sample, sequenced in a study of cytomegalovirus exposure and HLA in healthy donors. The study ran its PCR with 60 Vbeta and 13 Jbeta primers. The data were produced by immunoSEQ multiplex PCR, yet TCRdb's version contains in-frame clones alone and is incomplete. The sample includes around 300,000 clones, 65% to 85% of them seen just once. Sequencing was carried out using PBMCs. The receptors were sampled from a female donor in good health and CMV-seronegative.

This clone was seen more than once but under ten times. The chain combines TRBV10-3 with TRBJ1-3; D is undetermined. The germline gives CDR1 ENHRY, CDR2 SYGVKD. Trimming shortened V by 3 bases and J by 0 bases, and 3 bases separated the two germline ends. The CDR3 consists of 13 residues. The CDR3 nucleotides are TGTGCCATCAGTGAAGCCTCTGGAAACACCATATATTTT. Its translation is CAISEASGNTIYF.

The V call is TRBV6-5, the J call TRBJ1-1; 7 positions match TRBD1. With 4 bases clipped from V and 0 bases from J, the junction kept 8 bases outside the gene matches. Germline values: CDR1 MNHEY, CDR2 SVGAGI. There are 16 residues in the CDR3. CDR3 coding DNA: TGTGCCAGCAGTTTCGCAGGGGGTACGGTGAACACTGAAGCTTTCTTT. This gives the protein CASSFAGGTVNTEAFF.

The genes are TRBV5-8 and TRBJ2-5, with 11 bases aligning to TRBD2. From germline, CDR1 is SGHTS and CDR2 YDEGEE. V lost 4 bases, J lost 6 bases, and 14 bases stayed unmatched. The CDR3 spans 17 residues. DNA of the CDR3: TGTGCCAGCAGCCCGTCACTAGCGGGAGTAGGGGTACAGACCCAGTACTTC. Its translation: CASSPSLAGVGVQTQYF. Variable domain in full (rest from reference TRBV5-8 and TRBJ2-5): EAGVTQSPTHLIKTRGQQATLRCSPISGHTSVYWYQQALGLGLQFLLWYDEGEERNRGNFPPRFSGRQFPNYSSELNVNALELEDSALYLCASSPSLAGVGVQTQYFGPGTRLLVL.

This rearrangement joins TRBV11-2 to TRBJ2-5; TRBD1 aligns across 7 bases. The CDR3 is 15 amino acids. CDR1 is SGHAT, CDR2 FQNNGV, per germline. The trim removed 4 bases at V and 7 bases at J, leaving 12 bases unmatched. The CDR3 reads CASSSNRGTLGTQYF. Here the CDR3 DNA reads TGTGCCAGCAGCTCTAACAGGGGAACGTTAGGGACCCAGTACTTC.

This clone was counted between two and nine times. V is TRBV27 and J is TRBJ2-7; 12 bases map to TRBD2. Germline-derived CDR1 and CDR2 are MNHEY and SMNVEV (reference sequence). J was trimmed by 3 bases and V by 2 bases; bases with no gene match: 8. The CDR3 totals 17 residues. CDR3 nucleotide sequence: TGTGCCAGCAGTTTAAGGAGACTAGCGGGAGTGGGCTACGAGCAGTACTTC. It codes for CASSLRRLAGVGYEQYF.

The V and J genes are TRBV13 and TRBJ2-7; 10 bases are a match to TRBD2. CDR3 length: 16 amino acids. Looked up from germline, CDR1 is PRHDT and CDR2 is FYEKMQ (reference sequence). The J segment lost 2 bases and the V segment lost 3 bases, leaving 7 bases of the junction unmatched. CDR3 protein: CASSFRKGLAAYEQYF. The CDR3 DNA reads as TGTGCCAGCAGCTTTCGTAAAGGACTAGCGGCCTACGAGCAGTACTTC. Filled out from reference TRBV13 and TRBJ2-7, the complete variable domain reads AAGVIQSPRHLIKEKRETATLKCYPIPRHDTVYWYQQGPGQDPQFLISFYEKMQSDKGSIPDRFSAQQFSDYHSELNMSSLELGDSALYFCASSFRKGLAAYEQYFGPGTRLTVT.

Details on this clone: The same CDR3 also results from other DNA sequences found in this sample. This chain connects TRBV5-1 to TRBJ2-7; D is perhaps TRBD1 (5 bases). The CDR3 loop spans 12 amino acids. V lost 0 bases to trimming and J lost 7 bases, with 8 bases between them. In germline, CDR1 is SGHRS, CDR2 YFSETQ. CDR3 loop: CASSLDRGEQYF. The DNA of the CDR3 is TGCGCCAGCAGCTTGGATAGGGGAGAGCAGTACTTC.

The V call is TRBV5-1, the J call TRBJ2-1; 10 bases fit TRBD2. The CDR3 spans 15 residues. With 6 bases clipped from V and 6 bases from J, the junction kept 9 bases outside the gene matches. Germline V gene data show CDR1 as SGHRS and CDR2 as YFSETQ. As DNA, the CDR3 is TGCGCCAGCAATTCAGCCGTAGCGGGAGGCAATGAGCAGTTCTTC. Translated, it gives CASNSAVAGGNEQFF.

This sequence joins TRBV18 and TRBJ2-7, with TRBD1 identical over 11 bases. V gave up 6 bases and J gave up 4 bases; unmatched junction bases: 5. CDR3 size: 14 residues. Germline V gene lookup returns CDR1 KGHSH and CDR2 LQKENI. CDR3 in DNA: TGTGCCAGCTCGCGGACAGGGGGCGAGTACGAGCAGTACTTC. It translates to CASSRTGGEYEQYF.

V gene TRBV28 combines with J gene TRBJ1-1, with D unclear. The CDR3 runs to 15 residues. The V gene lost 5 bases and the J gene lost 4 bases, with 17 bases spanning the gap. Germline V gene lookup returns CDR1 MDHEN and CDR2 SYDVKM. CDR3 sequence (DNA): TGTGCCAGCAGTGCCGGACCTTCCCGGGGCACTGAAGCTTTCTTT. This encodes CASSAGPSRGTEAFF.

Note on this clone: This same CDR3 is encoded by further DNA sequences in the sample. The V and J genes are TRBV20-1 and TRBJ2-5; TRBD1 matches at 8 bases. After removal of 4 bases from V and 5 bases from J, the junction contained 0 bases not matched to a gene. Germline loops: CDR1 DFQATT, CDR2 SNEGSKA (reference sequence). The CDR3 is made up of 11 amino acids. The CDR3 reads CSANRGETQYF. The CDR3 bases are TGCAGTGCTAACAGGGGGGAGACCCAGTACTTC.

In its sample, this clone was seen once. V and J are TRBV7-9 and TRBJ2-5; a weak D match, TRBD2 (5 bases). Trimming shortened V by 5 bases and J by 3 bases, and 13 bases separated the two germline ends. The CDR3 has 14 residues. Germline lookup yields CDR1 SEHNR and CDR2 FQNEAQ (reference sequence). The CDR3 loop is CASSRRPAEETQYF. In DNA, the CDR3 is TGTGCCAGCAGCCGTAGGCCAGCGGAAGAGACCCAGTACTTC.

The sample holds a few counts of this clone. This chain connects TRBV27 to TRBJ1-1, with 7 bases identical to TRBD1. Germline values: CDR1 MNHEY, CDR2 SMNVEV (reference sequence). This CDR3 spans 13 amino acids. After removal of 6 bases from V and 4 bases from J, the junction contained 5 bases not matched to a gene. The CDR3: CASRGQVGTEAFF. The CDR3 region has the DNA TGTGCCAGCAGAGGACAGGTGGGCACTGAAGCTTTCTTT.

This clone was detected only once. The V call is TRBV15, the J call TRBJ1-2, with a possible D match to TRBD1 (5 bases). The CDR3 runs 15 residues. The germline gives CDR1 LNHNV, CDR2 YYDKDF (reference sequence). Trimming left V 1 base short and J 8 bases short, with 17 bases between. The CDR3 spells CATSRAGGQGYGYTF. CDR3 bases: TGTGCCACCAGCAGAGCGGGTGGGCAGGGTTACGGCTACACCTTC.

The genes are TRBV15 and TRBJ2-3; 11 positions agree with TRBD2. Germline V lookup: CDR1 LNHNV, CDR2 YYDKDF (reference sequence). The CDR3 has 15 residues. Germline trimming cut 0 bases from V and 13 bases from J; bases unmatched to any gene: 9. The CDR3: CATSRELAGGSREYF. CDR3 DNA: TGTGCCACCAGCAGAGAGCTAGCGGGAGGCTCACGGGAGTATTTT. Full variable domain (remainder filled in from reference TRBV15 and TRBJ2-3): DAMVIQNPRYQVTQFGKPVTLSCSQTLNHNVMYWYQQKSSQAPKLLFHYYDKDFNNEADTPDNFQSRRPNTSFCFLDIRSPGLGDTAMYLCATSRELAGGSREYFGPGTRLTVL.

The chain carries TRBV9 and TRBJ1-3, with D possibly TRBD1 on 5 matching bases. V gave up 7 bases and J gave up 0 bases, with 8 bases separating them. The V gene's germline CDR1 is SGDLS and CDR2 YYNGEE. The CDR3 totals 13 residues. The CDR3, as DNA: TGTGCCAGCGGGCAGGGCTCTGGAAACACCATATATTTT. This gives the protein CASGQGSGNTIYF.

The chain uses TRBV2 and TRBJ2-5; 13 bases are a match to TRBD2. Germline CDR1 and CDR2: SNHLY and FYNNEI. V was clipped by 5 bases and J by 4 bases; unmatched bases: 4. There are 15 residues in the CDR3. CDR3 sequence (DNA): TGTGCCAGCAGTTCGACTAGCGGGAGGCGAGAGACCCAGTACTTC. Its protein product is CASSSTSGRRETQYF.

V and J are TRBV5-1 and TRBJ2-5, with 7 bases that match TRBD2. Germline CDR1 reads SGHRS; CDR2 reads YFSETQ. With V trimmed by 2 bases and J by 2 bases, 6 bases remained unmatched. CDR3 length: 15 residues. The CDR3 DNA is TGCGCCAGCAGCTTACGGGGGGTCGAGCAAGAGACCCAGTACTTC. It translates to CASSLRGVEQETQYF. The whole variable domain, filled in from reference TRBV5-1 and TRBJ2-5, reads KAGVTQTPRYLIKTRGQQVTLSCSPISGHRSVSWYQQTPGQGLQFLFEYFSETQRNKGNFPGRFSGRQFSNSRSEMNVSTLELGDSALYLCASSLRGVEQETQYFGPGTRLLVL.

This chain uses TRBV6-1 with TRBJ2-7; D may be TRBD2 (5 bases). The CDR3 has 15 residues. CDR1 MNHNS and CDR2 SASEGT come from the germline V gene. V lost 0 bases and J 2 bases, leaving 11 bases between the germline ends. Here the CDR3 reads CASSEAGEGPYEQYF. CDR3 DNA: TGTGCCAGCAGTGAAGCGGGAGAGGGCCCCTACGAGCAGTACTTC.

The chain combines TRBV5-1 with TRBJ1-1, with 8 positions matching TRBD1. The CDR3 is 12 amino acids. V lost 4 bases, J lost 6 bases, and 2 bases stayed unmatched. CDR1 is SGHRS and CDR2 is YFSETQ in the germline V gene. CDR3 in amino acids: CASSGQGSEAFF. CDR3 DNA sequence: TGCGCCAGCAGCGGACAGGGTTCTGAAGCTTTCTTT. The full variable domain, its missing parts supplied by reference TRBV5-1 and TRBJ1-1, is KAGVTQTPRYLIKTRGQQVTLSCSPISGHRSVSWYQQTPGQGLQFLFEYFSETQRNKGNFPGRFSGRQFSNSRSEMNVSTLELGDSALYLCASSGQGSEAFFGQGTRLTVV.

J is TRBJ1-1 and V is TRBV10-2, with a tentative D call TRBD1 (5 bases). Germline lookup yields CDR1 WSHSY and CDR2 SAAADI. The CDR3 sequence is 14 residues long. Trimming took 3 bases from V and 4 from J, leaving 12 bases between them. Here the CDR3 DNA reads TGCGCCAGCAGTGAAAGGGCAGGGCCCACTGAAGCTTTCTTT. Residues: CASSERAGPTEAFF.

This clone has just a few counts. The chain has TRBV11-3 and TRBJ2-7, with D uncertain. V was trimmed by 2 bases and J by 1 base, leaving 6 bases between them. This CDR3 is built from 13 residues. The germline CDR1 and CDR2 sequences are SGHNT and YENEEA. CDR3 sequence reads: CASSLFPSYEQYF. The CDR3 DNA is TGTGCCAGCAGCTTATTCCCGTCCTACGAGCAGTACTTC.